The 16 T cell receptor beta chains reported below all come from one sample, sequenced in a study of blood T cell repertoires in COVID-19. Clones were read by immunoSEQ multiplex PCR, and TCRdb kept only the in-frame ones, dropping some. There are fewer than 150,000 clones in the sample; around four fifths occur only once, and 8.1% lies in the top ten. Specimen: peripheral blood. These receptors all come from a middle-aged woman with acute or convalescent COVID-19.

The chain links TRBV29-1 to TRBJ2-3; 9 bases are shared with TRBD2. The CDR3 length is 14 residues. Germline CDR1 is SQVTM and CDR2 is ANQGSEA. Unmatched junction bases numbered 5, after V lost 5 bases and J lost 2 bases. In DNA, the CDR3 is TGCAGCGTTTTAGCGGGGGCCAACACAGATACGCAGTATTTT. Its protein product is CSVLAGANTDTQYF.

The chain couples TRBV5-1 to TRBJ2-1; 8 positions match TRBD2. V shed 1 base, J shed 5 bases, and the junction held 2 bases outside the gene matches. Germline CDR1 and CDR2: SGHRS and YFSETQ. The CDR3 extends over 14 amino acids. CDR3 loop: CASSLQRGNNEQFF. In DNA form, the CDR3 reads TGCGCCAGCAGCTTGCAGCGGGGGAACAATGAGCAGTTCTTC.

The CDR3 here is CASSKTGEKSNQPQHF. CDR3 coding DNA: TGTGCCAGTAGTAAGACAGGGGAAAAGAGCAATCAGCCCCAGCATTTT. The chain carries TRBV19 and TRBJ1-5; TRBD1 aligns across 8 bases. The V and J ends lost 4 bases and 1 base, in that order; junction bases with no gene match: 6. Germline values: CDR1 LNHDA, CDR2 SQIVND (reference sequence). There are 16 residues in the CDR3.

In DNA, the CDR3 is TGTGCCAGCAGTTCCCCGGGGGGGGCTAATGAAAAACTGTTTTTT. Encoded protein: CASSSPGGANEKLFF. This chain connects TRBV28 to TRBJ1-4, with D possibly TRBD1 on 5 matching bases. This CDR3 is 15 amino acids long. V was cut by 4 bases and J by 3 bases, with 12 bases left in between. Germline V gives CDR1 MDHEN, CDR2 SYDVKM.

This CDR3 is CSASRDSINQPQHF. The CDR3 nucleotides are TGCAGTGCTAGTAGGGACAGTATAAATCAGCCCCAGCATTTT. The rearrangement uses TRBV20-1 and TRBJ1-5; 7 bases line up with TRBD1. This CDR3 contains 14 residues. The V and J ends lost 3 bases and 4 bases, in that order; junction bases with no gene match: 6. From germline, CDR1 is DFQATT and CDR2 SNEGSKA (reference sequence).

This clone was observed a few times. The V gene is TRBV7-9, the J gene TRBJ1-2, with TRBD1 as a possible D gene (6 bases). CDR1 and CDR2 (germline): SEHNR, FQNEAQ (reference sequence). This CDR3 is built from 14 residues. The germline V and J ends were trimmed by 3 bases and 2 bases, with 10 bases remaining between them. The DNA for the CDR3 is TGTGCCAGCAGCTTGAGTACAGGGAACTATGGCTACACCTTC. Amino acids: CASSLSTGNYGYTF.

The rearrangement uses TRBV18 and TRBJ1-2; weak D call: TRBD1 (6 bases). The CDR3 is 13 residues long. Germline CDR1 reads KGHSH; CDR2 reads LQKENI. Trimming cost V 2 bases and J 8 bases, with 12 bases left between them. The CDR3 region is CASSPEQGRGYTF. The CDR3 coding sequence is TGTGCCAGCTCACCAGAGCAGGGGCGAGGCTACACCTTC.

This chain joins TRBV9 and TRBJ2-2; TRBD2 matches 11 bases. The CDR3 runs to 18 residues. J lost 6 bases, V lost 2 bases, and 12 bases had no gene match. CDR1 and CDR2 (germline): SGDLS, YYNGEE. The CDR3 loop reads CASSVLNPGTSGPGELFF. DNA for the CDR3: TGTGCCAGCAGCGTTCTCAACCCCGGGACTAGCGGTCCCGGGGAGCTGTTTTTT.

V and J are TRBV4-1 and TRBJ2-7; TRBD2 is a possible D gene (5 bases). In germline, CDR1 is MGHRA, CDR2 YSYEKL. Trimming cost V 1 base and J 0 bases, with 19 bases left between them. The CDR3 extends over 18 amino acids. CDR3 loop: CASSQGLSPGVSSYEQYF. The CDR3, as DNA: TGCGCCAGCAGCCAAGGGCTTTCGCCCGGGGTGAGCTCCTACGAGCAGTACTTC.

The V gene is TRBV4-1, the J gene TRBJ2-1; TRBD2 agrees at 7 bases. The CDR3 length is 16 residues. J lost 4 bases, V lost 3 bases, and 9 bases had no gene match. The germline CDR1 and CDR2 sequences are MGHRA and YSYEKL. CDR3 DNA: TGCGCCAGCAGCCAGGTTCGAGCGGGGACTTACAATGAGCAGTTCTTC. Translation: CASSQVRAGTYNEQFF.

The V gene is TRBV2, the J gene TRBJ1-4, with D possibly matching TRBD1 (6 bases). The CDR3 has 12 residues. Germline assignment: CDR1 SNHLY and CDR2 FYNNEI. Trimming took 6 bases from V and 8 from J, leaving 10 bases between them. CDR3 residues: CASSPRGEKLFF. The CDR3 DNA is TGTGCCAGCAGCCCCAGGGGCGAAAAACTGTTTTTT.

The chain joins TRBV3-1 (or the pseudogene TRBV3-2) to TRBJ2-7; 10 nucleotides match TRBD2. Germline assignment: CDR1 LGHDT and CDR2 YNNKEL (reference sequence). The junction had 1 base not matched to a gene; V was cut back by 3 bases and J by 2 bases. The CDR3 is 14 amino acids. CDR3 DNA sequence: TGTGCCAGCAGCCATAGCGGGGGGCCCTACGAGCAGTACTTC. Translating gives CASSHSGGPYEQYF.

The V call is TRBV25-1, the J call TRBJ2-6; D might be TRBD1 (5 bases). This CDR3 region has 14 residues. V was shortened by 9 bases and J by 2 bases, with 11 bases between the two germline ends. Germline CDR1 reads MGHDK; CDR2 reads SYGVNS. The CDR3 region has the DNA TGTGCCAGTGGACACCTCGCTGGGGCCAACGTCCTGACTTTC. As protein: CASGHLAGANVLTF.

The V gene is TRBV18, the J gene TRBJ1-3, with 8 bases aligning to TRBD1. The CDR3 totals 20 residues. The germline V gene has CDR1 KGHSH and CDR2 LQKENI. V shed 2 bases, J shed 2 bases, and the junction held 17 bases outside the gene matches. In nucleotides, the CDR3 is TGTGCCAGCTCACCAATTGGGAGACAGGGGCTGTCAAGACCTGGAAACACCATATATTTT. Translation gives CASSPIGRQGLSRPGNTIYF.

This chain links TRBV7-3 with TRBJ1-6, with D tentatively TRBD1 (6 bases). CDR1 and CDR2 (germline): SGHTA, FQGTGA. This CDR3 spans 14 amino acids. Trimming removed 1 base from V and 9 bases from J, with 10 bases in between. In DNA, the CDR3 is TGTGCCAGCAGCTTAAACAGGGTCGGTTCACCCCTCCACTTT. Translated: CASSLNRVGSPLHF.

V and J are TRBV29-1 and TRBJ1-1, with 7 bases identical to TRBD1. V lost 7 bases, J lost 0 bases, and 11 bases stayed unmatched. Germline V gene lookup returns CDR1 SQVTM and CDR2 ANQGSEA. The CDR3 sequence is 15 residues long. The CDR3 reads CSAADRLYMNTEAFF. The CDR3 nucleotides are TGCAGCGCCGCGGACAGGCTATACATGAACACTGAAGCTTTCTTT.